Following are 28 T cell receptor beta chains from one sample sequenced in a study of shared clonotypes between healthy human individuals (dated by TCRdb to about 2020). The library was made by the immunoSEQ multiplex PCR assay. The table comes from immuneACCESS by way of TCRdb, which keeps in-frame sequences with V and J called. Part of the clones is missing from these tables; in studies checked, under half for an unresolved V gene and the rest for unknown reasons. In all, the sample holds about 2 million clones, and over 85% of those were seen once. The ten largest clones capture 1% to 1.5% of the sample. CD8 naive samples consisted of CD45RO-negative cells that were positively selected for CCR7, yielding a CD45RA+CCR7+ population without TemRA cells. What was sequenced was naive CD8+ T cells sorted from blood. The cell subset or site label of this sample denotes: CD45RA+CCR7+. The receptors shown here come from a young man in good health.

The genes are TRBV15 and TRBJ2-7; D is tentatively TRBD1 or TRBD2 (5 bases each). Germline assignment: CDR1 LNHNV and CDR2 YYDKDF (reference sequence). Trimming pared 8 bases from V and 2 bases from J, leaving 22 bases between. CDR3 length equals 16 residues. For the CDR3, the DNA is TGTGCCACCGAAGGCTGGGGCAAACTAGATACCTACGAGCAGTACTTC. Encoded protein: CATEGWGKLDTYEQYF. Supplemented by reference TRBV15 and TRBJ2-7, the full variable domain reads DAMVIQNPRYQVTQFGKPVTLSCSQTLNHNVMYWYQQKSSQAPKLLFHYYDKDFNNEADTPDNFQSRRPNTSFCFLDIRSPGLGDTAMYLCATEGWGKLDTYEQYFGPGTRLTVT.

The genes are TRBV11-1 and TRBJ2-3; 8 positions match TRBD1. Trimming removed 7 bases from V and 5 bases from J; junction bases left unmatched: 17. The CDR3 has 17 amino acids. The germline gives CDR1 SGHAT, CDR2 FQDESV (reference sequence). The CDR3 DNA follows: TGTGCCAGCACCAAAACCTCGTGGCAGGGGGCTAAAGATACGCAGTATTTT. The encoded protein is CASTKTSWQGAKDTQYF.

The chain is built from TRBV7-9 and TRBJ1-1; D is ambiguous. Germline CDR1 and CDR2: SEHNR and FQNEAQ (reference sequence). V lost 2 bases and J lost 1, with 8 bases in between. The CDR3 covers 14 residues. The CDR3 DNA is TGTGCCAGCAGCTTACCGGGGAAGAACACTGAAGCTTTCTTT. This codes for CASSLPGKNTEAFF.

The chain uses TRBV2 and TRBJ2-3; 12 nucleotides align to TRBD2. With V trimmed by 5 bases and J by 2 bases, 2 bases remained unmatched. The CDR3 has 15 residues. Germline loops: CDR1 SNHLY, CDR2 FYNNEI. CDR3 region: CASSWTSGDTDTQYF. The DNA for the CDR3 is TGTGCCAGCAGTTGGACTAGCGGGGACACAGATACGCAGTATTTT.

V is TRBV27 and J is TRBJ1-1, with D uncertain. The CDR3 spans 14 residues. CDR1 is MNHEY and CDR2 is SMNVEV in the germline V gene (reference sequence). Trimming removed 6 bases from V and 2 bases from J, with 13 bases in between. The CDR3 loop reads CASRVASPNTEAFF. The CDR3 DNA follows: TGTGCCAGCAGAGTGGCCAGCCCTAACACTGAAGCTTTCTTT.

This chain connects TRBV5-6 to TRBJ2-1; D may be TRBD2 (6 bases). This CDR3 region has 16 residues. Trimming stripped 3 bases from V and 1 base from J, with 14 bases between. Germline V gene data show CDR1 as SGHDT and CDR2 as YYEEEE. As DNA, the CDR3 is TGTGCCAGCAGCTCCTACCGGGACTCATCCTACAATGAGCAGTTCTTC. It codes for CASSSYRDSSYNEQFF.

This clone has a single count. This chain joins TRBV5-8 and TRBJ1-2; 11 nucleotides align to TRBD1. V gave up 1 base and J gave up 6 bases; unmatched junction bases: 5. Germline assignment: CDR1 SGHTS and CDR2 YDEGEE. This CDR3 contains 15 residues. CDR3 sequence reads: CASSLWTGGVDGYTF. For the CDR3, the DNA is TGTGCCAGCAGCTTGTGGACAGGGGGCGTCGATGGCTACACCTTC.

The V call is TRBV11-2, the J call TRBJ2-7; 7 nucleotides align to TRBD2. The CDR3 extends over 15 amino acids. Trimming removed 0 bases from V and 2 bases from J; junction bases left unmatched: 4. CDR1 is SGHAT and CDR2 is FQNNGV in the germline V gene. CDR3 sequence: CASSLDGLGAYEQYF. Here the CDR3 DNA reads TGTGCCAGCAGCTTAGATGGACTAGGGGCCTACGAGCAGTACTTC.

This chain joins TRBV19 and TRBJ2-5; TRBD1 aligns across 10 bases. The germline CDR1 and CDR2 sequences are LNHDA and SQIVND (reference sequence). The CDR3 extends over 16 amino acids. After removal of 7 bases from V and 2 bases from J, the junction contained 10 bases not matched to a gene. The DNA for the CDR3 is TGTGCCAGTACCCTCGGGAGGGGACAGGGGCAAGAGACCCAGTACTTC. It encodes CASTLGRGQGQETQYF.

This chain connects TRBV7-9 to TRBJ1-2; 10 positions match TRBD1. This CDR3 is built from 17 residues. The germline CDR1 and CDR2 sequences are SEHNR and FQNEAQ (reference sequence). V was clipped by 1 base and J by 5 bases; unmatched bases: 10. CDR3 in DNA: TGTGCCAGCAGCTTAGAGCCCGGGACAGGGGCACGGTATGGCTACACCTTC. It yields the protein CASSLEPGTGARYGYTF.

The V call is TRBV15, the J call TRBJ2-1; 9 bases line up with TRBD2. The CDR3 spans 15 residues. CDR1 is LNHNV, CDR2 YYDKDF, per germline (reference sequence). Trimming removed 5 bases from V and 8 bases from J; junction bases left unmatched: 10. The CDR3 is CATSLAGSSLDEQFF. DNA of the CDR3: TGTGCCACCAGCCTAGCGGGATCCTCTCTGGATGAGCAGTTCTTC.

The chain has TRBV19 and TRBJ2-2, with D possibly being TRBD1 (6 bases). V dropped 2 bases and J dropped 4 bases, with 11 bases sitting between them. This CDR3 is built from 15 residues. Germline CDR1 LNHDA, CDR2 SQIVND (reference sequence). The CDR3 DNA reads as TGTGCCAGTAGTATAACAGGGCGAACCACCGGGGAGCTGTTTTTT. Translated: CASSITGRTTGELFF.

V gene TRBV4-1 combines with J gene TRBJ2-1, with TRBD2 as a possible D gene (6 bases). This CDR3 has 16 amino acids. Germline V gene lookup returns CDR1 MGHRA and CDR2 YSYEKL. V lost 4 bases and J 6 bases, leaving 19 bases between the germline ends. The CDR3 here is CASSPLAETLGNEQFF. Written as DNA, the CDR3 is TGCGCCAGCAGCCCATTAGCGGAGACATTGGGCAATGAGCAGTTCTTC.

This clone was counted a single time. This chain links TRBV2 with TRBJ1-1; D may be TRBD1 (6 bases). CDR3 length equals 13 residues. CDR1 and CDR2 (germline): SNHLY, FYNNEI. The ends were cut back, 11 bases at V and 3 bases at J, with 16 bases in the middle. CDR3 nucleotides: TGTGCCCGAGGGGGGCAGGGATACACTGAAGCTTTCTTT. Protein: CARGGQGYTEAFF.

This clone came up once. This chain connects TRBV7-9 to TRBJ1-2; D is unclear. Looked up from germline, CDR1 is SEHNR and CDR2 is FQNEAQ (reference sequence). CDR3 size: 13 residues. V lost 7 bases, J lost 1 base, and 10 bases lay in between. CDR3 protein: CASIDGDNYGYTF. CDR3 coding DNA: TGTGCCAGCATCGACGGTGATAACTATGGCTACACCTTC.

CDR3 nucleotides: TGTGCCAGCAGCTTAGATTTTACTCCCCGGGAAATGGACTACGAGCAGTACTTC. Its translation is CASSLDFTPREMDYEQYF. The chain carries TRBV11-2 and TRBJ2-7; tentatively, D is TRBD2 (5 bases). The V and J ends lost 0 bases and 3 bases respectively, with 21 bases between them. Germline CDR1 reads SGHAT; CDR2 reads FQNNGV. The CDR3 spans 18 residues.

This chain connects TRBV5-6 to TRBJ2-7; TRBD1 is a possible D gene (5 bases). The length of the CDR3 is 14 residues. Germline V lookup: CDR1 SGHDT, CDR2 YYEEEE. Trimming removed 3 bases from V and 1 base from J, with 11 bases in between. DNA for the CDR3: TGTGCCAGCAGCTCCCCGACAGAGTCCTACGAGCAGTACTTC. As protein: CASSSPTESYEQYF.

Comments on this clone: Other nucleotide sequences in the sample specify the same CDR3. The chain is built from TRBV6-5 and TRBJ2-3; D unclear. The CDR3 is made up of 13 amino acids. V gave up 6 bases and J gave up 2 bases, with 9 bases separating them. Germline CDR1 MNHEY, CDR2 SVGAGI. The CDR3 loop is CASSLSHTDTQYF. The CDR3 region has the DNA TGTGCCAGCAGCTTAAGCCACACAGATACGCAGTATTTT.

The DNA for the CDR3 is TGTGCCAGCAGCCCCGGGACAGGGGAAGATACGCAGTATTTT. Amino acids: CASSPGTGEDTQYF. The chain carries TRBV6-6 and TRBJ2-3; 10 bases fit TRBD1. Germline V gene sequence: CDR1 MNHNY, CDR2 SVGAGI (reference sequence). The CDR3 covers 14 residues. J gave up 5 bases and V 6 bases, and 5 bases lay outside the gene matches.

The V and J genes are TRBV6-1 and TRBJ2-3; TRBD1 matches 11 bases. The ends lost 6 bases at V and 1 base at J; junction bases unmatched: 3. The CDR3 is 15 residues long. Germline-derived CDR1 and CDR2 are MNHNS and SASEGT. The CDR3: CASRRTGGGTDTQYF. The DNA of the CDR3 is TGTGCCAGCAGGCGGACAGGGGGCGGCACAGATACGCAGTATTTT.

This clone was picked up one time. Within the sample, other DNA sequences also encode this same CDR3. The chain combines TRBV6-5 with TRBJ1-3; D remains ambiguous. V lost 0 bases and J lost 0, with 3 bases in between. This CDR3 comprises 14 residues. The germline V gene encodes CDR1 MNHEY and CDR2 SVGAGI. Here the CDR3 reads CASSYSSSGNTIYF. The CDR3 DNA reads TGTGCCAGCAGTTACTCATCCTCTGGAAACACCATATATTTT.

Comments on this clone: One end of the junction fails to match germline, which may point to a read error. The CDR3 here is CASSLEGLGDGTQYF. The DNA for the CDR3 is TGTGCCAGCAGCCTAGAGGGGTTGGGGGATGGGACCCAGTACTTC. V gene TRBV11-2 combines with J gene TRBJ2-5; perhaps D is TRBD1 or TRBD2 (5 bases each). Germline V gives CDR1 SGHAT, CDR2 FQNNGV. The CDR3 covers 15 residues.

The chain carries TRBV11-1 and TRBJ2-7, with TRBD2 as a possible D gene (6 bases). Trimming took 4 bases from V and 0 from J, leaving 13 bases between them. Germline V CDR1 and CDR2: SGHAT, FQDESV (reference sequence). This CDR3 comprises 15 residues. As DNA, the CDR3 is TGTGCCAGCAGCTCCACAGGCGGGATCTCCTACGAGCAGTACTTC. Encoded protein: CASSSTGGISYEQYF.

The rearrangement joins TRBV27 to TRBJ1-2; no reliable D call. This CDR3 has 15 amino acids. CDR1 is MNHEY, CDR2 SMNVEV, per germline (reference sequence). The V end lost 5 bases, the J end lost 4 bases, and 17 bases lay between the germline ends. CDR3 region: CASSPIGQVSYGYTF. CDR3 nucleotides: TGTGCCAGCAGTCCGATTGGGCAGGTTAGCTATGGCTACACCTTC.

This chain uses TRBV30 with TRBJ2-3, with a tentative D call TRBD2 (5 bases). Trimming removed 3 bases from V and 2 bases from J, with 18 bases in between. The CDR3 is 16 residues long. Germline V gives CDR1 GTSNPN, CDR2 SVGIG (reference sequence). The CDR3 spells CAWSPDSVLDTDTQYF. The CDR3 DNA reads as TGTGCCTGGAGCCCGGACTCCGTCCTTGACACAGATACGCAGTATTTT.

The V and J genes are TRBV4-3 and TRBJ2-7; 7 bases agree with TRBD2. This CDR3 contains 16 residues. The J segment lost 0 bases and the V segment lost 1 base, leaving 6 bases of the junction unmatched. Germline-derived CDR1 and CDR2 are LGHNA and YSLEER. The CDR3 DNA is TGCGCCAGCAGCCAAGGCCGGGACTATTTCTCCTACGAGCAGTACTTC. This encodes CASSQGRDYFSYEQYF.

The chain combines TRBV7-9 with TRBJ2-3, with TRBD1 identical over 7 bases. The germline V gene has CDR1 SEHNR and CDR2 FQNEAQ (reference sequence). The CDR3 covers 14 residues. The V segment lost 2 bases and the J segment 7 bases; nucleotides outside the gene matches: 6. CDR3 protein: CASSLPLDRYTQYF. The CDR3 DNA reads as TGTGCCAGCAGCTTACCCCTGGACAGGTATACGCAGTATTTT.

The genes are TRBV18 and TRBJ2-1; D remains ambiguous. The ends were cut back, 4 bases at V and 5 bases at J, with 6 bases in the middle. Germline CDR1 reads KGHSH; CDR2 reads LQKENI. This CDR3 is 12 amino acids long. CDR3 residues: CASSQDHNEQFF. In DNA, the CDR3 is TGTGCCAGCTCACAGGACCACAATGAGCAGTTCTTC.